The source of this TCR beta chain is a study of CD8 T cells in ankylosing spondylitis. V was trimmed by 4 bases and J by 0 bases, leaving 14 bases between them. The CDR3 has 16 residues. CDR1 SGHRS and CDR2 YFSETQ come from the germline V gene. MiXCR, applied by TCRdb to the 5' RACE reads, yields one record per CDR3 protein. The repertoire holds 340,000 or so distinct CDR3 sequences, with roughly 14% as singletons. The receptor was isolated from a male donor with ankylosing spondylitis or in good health (not recorded which). V and J are TRBV5-1 and TRBJ2-1; D is uncertain. Material for sequencing was blood, either unsorted or a sorted T cell fraction (not recorded which). In nucleotides, the CDR3 is TGCGCCAGCAGCCCATGGGCAGTTAGCTCCTACAATGAGCAGTTCTTC. This gives the protein CASSPWAVSSYNEQFF.